The 24 T cell receptor beta chains listed next were all sequenced from one sample in a study of shared clonotypes between healthy human individuals. The naive CD8 fraction comprised CD45RO-negative cells positively selected for CCR7 and excluded terminally differentiated effector memory CD45RA+ cells. Data came from immunoSEQ multiplex PCR; TCRdb stores just in-frame clones and leaves some out. The sample lists roughly 550,000 clones, about 95% seen once, with less than 0.13% in the top ten. Sequenced: naive CD8+ T cells sorted from blood. The origin of the receptors is a woman aged 30 to 39 in good health.

The chain has TRBV5-6 and TRBJ2-3; 8 positions agree with TRBD2. CDR1 SGHDT and CDR2 YYEEEE come from the germline V gene. V trimming: 4 bases; J trimming: 10 bases; junction bases outside the gene matches: 5. This CDR3 region has 12 residues. The CDR3 nucleotides read TGTGCCAGCAGCCTAACGGGGGGGCCGCAGTATTTT. It codes for CASSLTGGPQYF.

The V gene is TRBV27, the J gene TRBJ2-7; no reliable D call. The CDR3 is 15 amino acids. The ends were cut back, 5 bases at V and 3 bases at J, with 17 bases in the middle. Germline CDR1 is MNHEY and CDR2 is SMNVEV (reference sequence). As DNA, the CDR3 is TGTGCCAGCAGTCCGGACGGCAACATGGACTACGAGCAGTACTTC. Amino acid sequence: CASSPDGNMDYEQYF.

The chain couples TRBV5-1 to TRBJ2-1, with a weak D call TRBD2 (5 bases). Germline CDR1 reads SGHRS; CDR2 reads YFSETQ. The CDR3 is 14 amino acids. Trimming left V 5 bases short and J 8 bases short, with 17 bases between. CDR3 coding DNA: TGCGCCAGCAGACCCACTAGGGCCCAGGATGAGCAGTTCTTC. Encoded protein: CASRPTRAQDEQFF.

This chain uses TRBV2 with TRBJ2-1, with 10 bases aligning to TRBD2. Germline loops: CDR1 SNHLY, CDR2 FYNNEI. The CDR3 covers 15 residues. The ends lost 6 bases at V and 8 bases at J; junction bases unmatched: 10. In nucleotides, the CDR3 is TGTGCCAGCAGGTCTCTAGCGGGAGAGAGCGATGAGCAGTTCTTC. As protein: CASRSLAGESDEQFF.

The chain recombines TRBV29-1 with TRBJ2-6; no clear D. Between the trimmed V and J ends, which lost 6 bases and 0 bases, there was a span of 12 bases. The germline V gene encodes CDR1 SQVTM and CDR2 ANQGSEA. The CDR3 is 15 amino acids. Here the CDR3 reads CSVNGDVSGANVLTF. The CDR3 DNA follows: TGCAGCGTCAATGGGGATGTCTCTGGGGCCAACGTCCTGACTTTC. The full variable domain, completed using reference TRBV29-1 and TRBJ2-6, is SAVISQKPSRDICQRGTSLTIQCQVDSQVTMMFWYRQQPGQSLTLIATANQGSEATYESGFVIDKFPISRPNLTFSTLTVSNMSPEDSSIYLCSVNGDVSGANVLTFGAGSRLTVL.

This chain uses TRBV28 with TRBJ1-1, with D hard to call. The germline gives CDR1 MDHEN, CDR2 SYDVKM. The V gene lost 2 bases and the J gene lost 4 bases, with 8 bases spanning the gap. This CDR3 spans 13 amino acids. CDR3 sequence reads: CASSLGPSTEAFF. The CDR3 nucleotides read TGTGCCAGCAGTTTAGGGCCTAGCACTGAAGCTTTCTTT.

The V gene is TRBV21-1, the J gene TRBJ2-7; the DNA was not compared with TRBD2, the D call given in the table. TRBV21-1 is a listed pseudogene. The CDR3 length is 17 residues. The CDR3 region has the DNA TGTGCCAGCAGCAAAGCTTTTTGCCAAGCCGAATACTACGAGCAGTACTTC. This encodes CASSKAFCQAEYYEQYF.

The V and J genes are TRBV4-1 and TRBJ1-1; D is uncertain. The V end was cut by 0 bases, the J end by 0 bases, with 14 bases between. Germline CDR1 MGHRA, CDR2 YSYEKL. CDR3 length: 17 residues. This CDR3 is CASSQETPPMMNTEAFF. Written as DNA, the CDR3 is TGCGCCAGCAGCCAAGAAACCCCCCCGATGATGAACACTGAAGCTTTCTTT.

This chain links TRBV29-1 with TRBJ1-1; the D is unclear. The CDR3 extends over 13 amino acids. Germline V gives CDR1 SQVTM, CDR2 ANQGSEA. The V end was cut by 3 bases, the J end by 0 bases, with 8 bases between. The CDR3 DNA reads as TGCAGCGTTGATGGGGAGGTGAACACTGAAGCTTTCTTT. Protein sequence: CSVDGEVNTEAFF.

The rearrangement links TRBV11-1 to TRBJ2-3; D gene ambiguous. This CDR3 is built from 11 residues. Deletions cut 6 bases from V and 6 bases from J, with 7 bases between. Looked up from germline, CDR1 is SGHAT and CDR2 is FQDESV (reference sequence). The chain's CDR3 is CASRATDTQYF. The CDR3 nucleotides are TGTGCCAGCAGGGCTACGGATACGCAGTATTTT.

The chain employs TRBV10-1 and TRBJ2-3; 10 positions agree with TRBD2. V shed 3 bases, J shed 5 bases, and the junction held 14 bases outside the gene matches. The CDR3 contains 18 residues. The germline CDR1 and CDR2 sequences are WNHNN and SYGVQD (reference sequence). CDR3 residues: CASSEDGPQREGGDTQYF. In DNA, the CDR3 is TGCGCCAGCAGTGAAGATGGACCGCAGCGGGAGGGCGGAGATACGCAGTATTTT.

The genes are TRBV4-1 and TRBJ2-7; 7 bases line up with TRBD2. This CDR3 is 15 amino acids long. With 4 bases clipped from V and 5 bases from J, the junction kept 11 bases outside the gene matches. Germline V gene lookup returns CDR1 MGHRA and CDR2 YSYEKL. CDR3 loop: CASSRLLGLDNEQYF. The CDR3 bases are TGCGCCAGCAGCCGCCTTTTAGGACTAGACAACGAGCAGTACTTC.

V and J are TRBV6-6 and TRBJ2-1; D remains ambiguous. The CDR3 totals 14 residues. Germline CDR1 reads MNHNY; CDR2 reads SVGAGI (reference sequence). V lost 6 bases to trimming and J lost 0 bases, with 9 bases between them. For the CDR3, the DNA is TGTGCCAGCAGGGCCCGTAGCTCCTACAATGAGCAGTTCTTC. This gives the protein CASRARSSYNEQFF.

With regard to this clone: In the same sample, other DNA sequences code for this CDR3. The gene calls are TRBV5-6 and TRBJ2-3; no firm D call. Looked up from germline, CDR1 is SGHDT and CDR2 is YYEEEE. This CDR3 has 14 amino acids. With 0 bases removed from V and 0 bases from J, the gap between germline ends came to 5 bases. Written as DNA, the CDR3 is TGTGCCAGCAGCTTGGTTGTTAGCACAGATACGCAGTATTTT. Its protein product is CASSLVVSTDTQYF.

The chain couples TRBV28 to TRBJ1-1, with TRBD1 matching over 7 bases. V gave up 5 bases and J gave up 0 bases; unmatched junction bases: 12. CDR1 is MDHEN and CDR2 is SYDVKM in the germline V gene. The CDR3 loop spans 17 amino acids. CDR3 sequence: CASSTRQGTHMNTEAFF. The CDR3 DNA reads TGTGCCAGCAGTACACGACAGGGAACTCATATGAACACTGAAGCTTTCTTT.

In this sample, this clone turned up once. V and J are TRBV2 and TRBJ2-3; D not certain. Germline CDR1 and CDR2: SNHLY and FYNNEI. The CDR3 is 12 residues long. V was trimmed by 8 bases and J by 3 bases, leaving 9 bases between them. The CDR3 DNA reads TGTGCCAGCGACGGATGGACAGATACGCAGTATTTT. Protein sequence: CASDGWTDTQYF.

This clone appeared once. V and J are TRBV10-3 and TRBJ2-1; 10 bases agree with TRBD2. The germline V gene encodes CDR1 ENHRY and CDR2 SYGVKD. V lost 5 bases to trimming and J lost 0 bases; unmatched junction nucleotides: 1. The CDR3 length is 15 residues. The CDR3 sequence: CAISLAGGSYNEQFF. CDR3 DNA: TGTGCCATCAGTTTAGCGGGAGGCTCCTACAATGAGCAGTTCTTC.

The V and J genes are TRBV9 and TRBJ2-2, with TRBD2 identical over 13 bases. Germline CDR1 is SGDLS and CDR2 is YYNGEE. The length of the CDR3 is 20 residues. Trimming at V came to 4 bases and at J to 4 bases, leaving 16 bases not matched to a gene. Here the CDR3 DNA reads TGTGCCAGCAGCATTTATGGTTTGGGACTAGCGGGATCCAGCACCGGGGAGCTGTTTTTT. Protein sequence: CASSIYGLGLAGSSTGELFF.

The rearrangement uses TRBV5-1 and TRBJ2-5, with 7 nucleotides matching TRBD2. The CDR3 runs to 15 residues. Germline trimming cut 4 bases from V and 5 bases from J; bases unmatched to any gene: 11. Per germline, CDR1 SGHRS and CDR2 YFSETQ. In nucleotides, the CDR3 is TGCGCCAGCAGCCAGCTTGGCGGGGGTGGGGAGACCCAGTACTTC. It yields the protein CASSQLGGGGETQYF.

The chain links TRBV28 to TRBJ2-7; D gene unclear. The CDR3 contains 13 residues. The germline V and J ends were trimmed by 2 bases and 0 bases, with 5 bases remaining between them. Germline V gene sequence: CDR1 MDHEN, CDR2 SYDVKM. In DNA, the CDR3 is TGTGCCAGCAGTTTAATGGGCTCCTACGAGCAGTACTTC. Protein product: CASSLMGSYEQYF.

As to this clone: At the DNA level, this CDR3 is encoded by other sequences in the same sample as well. The chain joins TRBV19 to TRBJ2-7; D may be TRBD1 or TRBD2 (5 bases each). Germline V lookup: CDR1 LNHDA, CDR2 SQIVND (reference sequence). The V end lost 8 bases, the J end lost 2 bases, and 10 bases lay between the germline ends. There are 12 residues in the CDR3. The CDR3 nucleotides read TGTGCCAGTGGGCAGGGAGCCTACGAGCAGTACTTC. Its protein product is CASGQGAYEQYF. Full variable domain (remainder filled in from reference TRBV19 and TRBJ2-7): DGGITQSPKYLFRKEGQNVTLSCEQNLNHDAMYWYRQDPGQGLRLIYYSQIVNDFQKGDIAEGYSVSREKKESFPLTVTSAQKNPTAFYLCASGQGAYEQYFGPGTRLTVT.

The rearrangement joins TRBV6-1 to TRBJ1-1; D unresolved. CDR1 is MNHNS, CDR2 SASEGT, per germline. There are 14 residues in the CDR3. The V gene lost 2 bases and the J gene lost 1 base, with 8 bases spanning the gap. CDR3 loop: CASSEITGNTEAFF. The CDR3, as DNA: TGTGCCAGCAGTGAAATAACGGGGAACACTGAAGCTTTCTTT.

The V and J genes are TRBV9 and TRBJ1-1; 7 bases are a match to TRBD1. Trimming took 0 bases from V and 4 from J; bases not matched to a gene: 6. Germline V gives CDR1 SGDLS, CDR2 YYNGEE. This CDR3 contains 15 residues. The CDR3: CASSVEQGISTEAFF. CDR3 sequence (DNA): TGTGCCAGCAGCGTAGAACAGGGGATAAGCACTGAAGCTTTCTTT.

The rearrangement uses TRBV4-2 and TRBJ2-7; 9 nucleotides match TRBD1. Unmatched junction bases numbered 5, after V lost 3 bases and J lost 2 bases. The CDR3 consists of 15 residues. Germline-derived CDR1 and CDR2 are LGHNA and YNFKEQ. The CDR3 reads CASSHPGQGTYEQYF. The CDR3 DNA reads as TGTGCCAGCAGCCATCCGGGACAGGGAACCTACGAGCAGTACTTC.